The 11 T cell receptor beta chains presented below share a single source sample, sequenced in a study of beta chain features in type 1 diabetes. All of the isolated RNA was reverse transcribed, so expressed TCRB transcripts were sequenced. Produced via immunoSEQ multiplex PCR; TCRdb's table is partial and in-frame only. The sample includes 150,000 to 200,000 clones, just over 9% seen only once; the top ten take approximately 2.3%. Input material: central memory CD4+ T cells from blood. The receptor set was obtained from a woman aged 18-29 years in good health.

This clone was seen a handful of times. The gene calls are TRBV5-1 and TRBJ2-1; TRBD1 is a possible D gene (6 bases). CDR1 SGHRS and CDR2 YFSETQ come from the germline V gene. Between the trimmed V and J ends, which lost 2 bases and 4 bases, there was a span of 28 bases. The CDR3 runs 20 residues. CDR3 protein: CASSFPSPGHLKSLYNEQFF. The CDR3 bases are TGCGCCAGCAGCTTCCCCTCCCCGGGACACCTAAAGTCATTGTACAATGAGCAGTTCTTC. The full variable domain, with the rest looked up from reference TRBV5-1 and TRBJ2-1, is KAGVTQTPRYLIKTRGQQVTLSCSPISGHRSVSWYQQTPGQGLQFLFEYFSETQRNKGNFPGRFSGRQFSNSRSEMNVSTLELGDSALYLCASSFPSPGHLKSLYNEQFFGPGTRLTVL.

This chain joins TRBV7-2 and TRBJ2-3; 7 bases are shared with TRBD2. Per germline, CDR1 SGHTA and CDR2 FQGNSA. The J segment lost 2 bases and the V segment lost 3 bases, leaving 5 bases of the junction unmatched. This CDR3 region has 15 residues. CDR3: CASSFQRGATDTQYF. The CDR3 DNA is TGTGCCAGCAGCTTCCAGCGGGGCGCCACAGATACGCAGTATTTT.

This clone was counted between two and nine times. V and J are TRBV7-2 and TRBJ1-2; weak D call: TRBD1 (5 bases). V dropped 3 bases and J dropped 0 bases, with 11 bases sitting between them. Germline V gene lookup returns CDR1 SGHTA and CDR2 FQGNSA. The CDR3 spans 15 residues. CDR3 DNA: TGTGCCAGCAGCTTTGGGGGAGGAGCTAACTATGGCTACACCTTC. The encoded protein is CASSFGGGANYGYTF.

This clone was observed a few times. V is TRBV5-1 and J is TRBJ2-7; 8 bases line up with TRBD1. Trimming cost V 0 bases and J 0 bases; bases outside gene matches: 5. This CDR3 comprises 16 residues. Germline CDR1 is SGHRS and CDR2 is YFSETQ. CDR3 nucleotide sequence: TGCGCCAGCAGCTTGGGGGACAGGAGGGTCTCCTACGAGCAGTACTTC. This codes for CASSLGDRRVSYEQYF.

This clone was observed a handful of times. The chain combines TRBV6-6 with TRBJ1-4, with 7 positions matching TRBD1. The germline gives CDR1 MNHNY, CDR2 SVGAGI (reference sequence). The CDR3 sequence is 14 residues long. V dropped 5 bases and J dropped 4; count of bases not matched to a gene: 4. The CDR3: CASSTRDSNEKLFF. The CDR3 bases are TGTGCCAGCAGTACCCGGGACAGTAATGAAAAACTGTTTTTT.

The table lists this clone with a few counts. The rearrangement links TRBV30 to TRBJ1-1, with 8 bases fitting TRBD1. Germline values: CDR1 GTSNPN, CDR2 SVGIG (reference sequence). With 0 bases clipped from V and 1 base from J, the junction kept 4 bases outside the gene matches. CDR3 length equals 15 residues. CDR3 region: CAWSVSDRGNTEAFF. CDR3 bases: TGTGCCTGGAGTGTTTCCGACAGGGGGAACACTGAAGCTTTCTTT.

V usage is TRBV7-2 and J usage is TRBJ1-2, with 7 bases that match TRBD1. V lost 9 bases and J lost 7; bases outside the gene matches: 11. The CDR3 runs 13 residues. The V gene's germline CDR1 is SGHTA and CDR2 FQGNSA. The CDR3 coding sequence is TGTGCCAGTCGCCAGGGGGTGAAGGGTGGCTACACCTTC. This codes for CASRQGVKGGYTF.

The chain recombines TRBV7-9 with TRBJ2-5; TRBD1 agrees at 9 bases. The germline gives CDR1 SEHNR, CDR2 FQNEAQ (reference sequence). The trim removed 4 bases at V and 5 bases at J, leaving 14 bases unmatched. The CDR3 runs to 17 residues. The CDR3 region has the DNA TGTGCCAGCAGCTCCCCCCGGACAGGGGTTTGGAAGGAGACCCAGTACTTC. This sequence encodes CASSSPRTGVWKETQYF.

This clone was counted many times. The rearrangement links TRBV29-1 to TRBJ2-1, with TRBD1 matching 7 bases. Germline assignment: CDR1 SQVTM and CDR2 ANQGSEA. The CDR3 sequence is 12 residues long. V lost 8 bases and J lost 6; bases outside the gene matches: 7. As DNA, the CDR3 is TGCAGCCAGGGGGAGTGGGGCAATGAGCAGTTCTTC. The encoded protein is CSQGEWGNEQFF.

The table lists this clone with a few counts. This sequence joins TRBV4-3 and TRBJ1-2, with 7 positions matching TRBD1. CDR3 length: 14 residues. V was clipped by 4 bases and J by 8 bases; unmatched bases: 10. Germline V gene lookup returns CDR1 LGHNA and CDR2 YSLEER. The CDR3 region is CASSREGAGGGYTF. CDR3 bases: TGCGCCAGCAGCCGAGAGGGGGCAGGGGGAGGCTACACCTTC.

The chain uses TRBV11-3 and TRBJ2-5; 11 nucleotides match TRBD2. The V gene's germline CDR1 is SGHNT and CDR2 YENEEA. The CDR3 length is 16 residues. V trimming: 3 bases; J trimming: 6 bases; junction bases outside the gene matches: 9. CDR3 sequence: CASSFPGTSGQKTQYF. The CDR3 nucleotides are TGTGCCAGCAGCTTCCCCGGGACTAGCGGTCAGAAGACCCAGTACTTC.